These 13 T cell receptor beta chains originate from one sample sequenced in a study of shared clonotypes between healthy human individuals. Using immunoSEQ multiplex PCR, the repertoire was profiled, and TCRdb retains in-frame clones only, with some absent. The profile shows around 1.4 million clones, less than 99% of them singletons. The sequencing sample was made of naive CD4+ T cells sorted from blood. Subset meaning: CD45RA+ positively selected. The receptors come from a man aged 25 to 40 in good health.

The chain joins TRBV14 to TRBJ2-4; no clear D gene. V was trimmed by 6 bases and J by 1 base, leaving 10 bases between them. CDR3 length: 14 residues. Germline-derived CDR1 and CDR2 are SGHDN and FVKESK. This CDR3 reads CASRATGAKNIQYF. CDR3 bases: TGTGCCAGCAGGGCCACGGGTGCCAAAAACATTCAGTACTTC.

The J gene is TRBJ2-5, the V gene TRBV19, with TRBD1 matching over 12 bases. The CDR3 consists of 17 residues. V trimming: 2 bases; J trimming: 5 bases; junction bases outside the gene matches: 9. The germline V gene has CDR1 LNHDA and CDR2 SQIVND (reference sequence). In DNA form, the CDR3 reads TGTGCCAGTAGTATAACCTACGGGGACAGGGGGCAGGAGACCCAGTACTTC. Protein: CASSITYGDRGQETQYF.

The V and J genes are TRBV2 and TRBJ2-1; 10 bases match TRBD1. V was clipped by 7 bases and J by 5 bases; unmatched bases: 8. Germline V gene sequence: CDR1 SNHLY, CDR2 FYNNEI. The CDR3 is made up of 15 amino acids. DNA of the CDR3: TGTGCCAGCATCACCGGGACAGGGGTCAACAATGAGCAGTTCTTC. Translating it yields CASITGTGVNNEQFF.

The V call is TRBV9, the J call TRBJ2-7; D might be TRBD2 (7 bases). The ends were cut back, 2 bases at V and 6 bases at J, with 12 bases in the middle. The germline gives CDR1 SGDLS, CDR2 YYNGEE. This CDR3 is 13 amino acids long. CDR3 protein: CASSVGGLGEQYF. For the CDR3, the DNA is TGTGCCAGCAGCGTGGGGGGGCTGGGCGAGCAGTACTTC.

This chain links TRBV27 with TRBJ2-7; D is ambiguous. Germline V gene lookup returns CDR1 MNHEY and CDR2 SMNVEV (reference sequence). The CDR3 loop spans 13 amino acids. Between the trimmed V and J ends, which lost 0 bases and 7 bases, there was a span of 10 bases. The CDR3 DNA reads TGTGCCAGCAGTTTATCTGGCGGACGAGAGCAGTACTTC. Amino acid sequence: CASSLSGGREQYF.

The rearrangement uses TRBV9 and TRBJ1-5; perhaps TRBD1 as D (5 bases). This CDR3 has 14 residues. Per the germline V gene, CDR1 is SGDLS and CDR2 is YYNGEE. The V end lost 1 base, the J end lost 5 bases, and 10 bases lay between the germline ends. The CDR3, as DNA: TGTGCCAGCAGCGTATACAGAGGGGATCAGCCCCAGCATTTT. Its translation: CASSVYRGDQPQHF.

Notes on this clone: This same CDR3 is encoded by further DNA sequences in the sample. This chain joins TRBV6-5 and TRBJ2-6; D gene uncertain. V lost 0 bases to trimming and J lost 0 bases, with 6 bases between them. The germline V gene has CDR1 MNHEY and CDR2 SVGAGI. This CDR3 spans 16 amino acids. In DNA form, the CDR3 reads TGTGCCAGCAGTTACTCCAGGAGCTCTGGGGCCAACGTCCTGACTTTC. Its protein product is CASSYSRSSGANVLTF.

V and J are TRBV2 and TRBJ2-7; 8 bases are shared with TRBD1. Germline V gene data show CDR1 as SNHLY and CDR2 as FYNNEI. This CDR3 is 14 amino acids long. Trimming removed 6 bases from V and 2 bases from J; junction bases left unmatched: 6. CDR3 bases: TGTGCCAGCAGGGGCGGGGACAGGACCTACGAGCAGTACTTC. Encoded protein: CASRGGDRTYEQYF. Full variable domain (rest looked up from reference TRBV2 and TRBJ2-7): EPEVTQTPSHQVTQMGQEVILRCVPISNHLYFYWYRQILGQKVEFLVSFYNNEISEKSEIFDDQFSVERPDGSNFTLKIRSTKLEDSAMYFCASRGGDRTYEQYFGPGTRLTVT.

The V call is TRBV28, the J call TRBJ2-1, with a weak D call TRBD2 (6 bases). Germline values: CDR1 MDHEN, CDR2 SYDVKM. The V end lost 5 bases, the J end lost 3 bases, and 11 bases lay between the germline ends. This CDR3 is built from 14 residues. CDR3 nucleotides: TGTGCCAGCAGTGATAGCGGCAACTACAATGAGCAGTTCTTC. It encodes CASSDSGNYNEQFF.

CDR3 amino acids: CASSSGDEQFF. As DNA, the CDR3 is TGTGCCAGCAGCTCTGGGGATGAGCAGTTCTTC. This sequence joins TRBV5-4 and TRBJ2-1; no clear D. V shed 3 bases and J shed 8 bases, with 6 bases lying between them. The CDR3 contains 11 residues. Germline loops: CDR1 SGHNT, CDR2 YYREEE (reference sequence).

CDR3 DNA: TGTGCCAGCAGCTTGTGGACAGGGGGCGAGACCCAGTACTTC. As protein: CASSLWTGGETQYF. The chain joins TRBV5-5 to TRBJ2-5, with TRBD1 identical over 11 bases. The CDR3 consists of 14 residues. Germline CDR1 SGHKS, CDR2 YYEKEE (reference sequence). The V and J ends lost 1 base and 5 bases, in that order; junction bases with no gene match: 1.

Worth noting for this clone: Additional DNA sequences in this sample encode the identical CDR3. This rearrangement joins TRBV5-1 to TRBJ1-1; no reliable D call. V dropped 1 base and J dropped 0 bases, with 7 bases sitting between them. The CDR3 covers 14 residues. Germline lookup yields CDR1 SGHRS and CDR2 YFSETQ. The CDR3 region is CASSLRPVNTEAFF. In nucleotides, the CDR3 is TGCGCCAGCAGCTTGAGGCCGGTGAACACTGAAGCTTTCTTT.

The V call is TRBV5-1, the J call TRBJ2-1, with a weak D call TRBD1 (5 bases). Germline CDR1 reads SGHRS; CDR2 reads YFSETQ. There are 16 residues in the CDR3. Trimming shortened V by 1 base and J by 2 bases, and 13 bases separated the two germline ends. CDR3 sequence reads: CASSLTGVIPYNEQFF. The CDR3 DNA sequence: TGCGCCAGCAGCTTGACAGGCGTCATCCCCTACAATGAGCAGTTCTTC.